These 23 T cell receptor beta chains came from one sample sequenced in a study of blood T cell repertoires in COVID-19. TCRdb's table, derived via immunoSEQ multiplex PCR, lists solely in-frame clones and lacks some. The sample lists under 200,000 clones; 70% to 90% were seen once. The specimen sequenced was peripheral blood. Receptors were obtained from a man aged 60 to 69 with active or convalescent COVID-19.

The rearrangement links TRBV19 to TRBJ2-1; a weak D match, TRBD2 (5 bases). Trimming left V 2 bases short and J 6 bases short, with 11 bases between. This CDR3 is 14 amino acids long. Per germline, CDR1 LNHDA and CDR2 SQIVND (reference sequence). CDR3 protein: CASSISGLSNEQFF. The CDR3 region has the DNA TGTGCCAGTAGTATATCTGGACTGTCCAATGAGCAGTTCTTC.

The CDR3 bases are TGCGCCAGCAGCCAACTTTCAGCGGGCCTTTCCCCCTACGAGCAGTACTTC. Encoded protein: CASSQLSAGLSPYEQYF. The chain couples TRBV4-1 to TRBJ2-7; a weak D match, TRBD2 (6 bases). The CDR3 spans 17 residues. CDR1 is MGHRA, CDR2 YSYEKL, per germline. Trimming stripped 2 bases from V and 2 bases from J, with 19 bases between.

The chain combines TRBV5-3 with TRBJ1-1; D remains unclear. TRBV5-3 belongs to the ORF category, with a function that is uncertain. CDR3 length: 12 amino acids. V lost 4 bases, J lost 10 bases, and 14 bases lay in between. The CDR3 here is CARSLRVGLAFF. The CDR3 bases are TGTGCCAGAAGCCTGAGGGTAGGGTTAGCTTTCTTT.

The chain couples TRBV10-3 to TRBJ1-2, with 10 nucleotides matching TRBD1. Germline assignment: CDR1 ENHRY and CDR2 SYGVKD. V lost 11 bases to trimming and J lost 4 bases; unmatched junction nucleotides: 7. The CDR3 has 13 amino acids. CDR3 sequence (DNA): TGTGCCTCAGGACAGGGGGTTGGCTATGGCTACACCTTC. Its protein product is CASGQGVGYGYTF.

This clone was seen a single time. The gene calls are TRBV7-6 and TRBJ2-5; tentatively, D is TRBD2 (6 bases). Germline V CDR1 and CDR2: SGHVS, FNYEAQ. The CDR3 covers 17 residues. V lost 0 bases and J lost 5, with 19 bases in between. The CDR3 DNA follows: TGTGCCAGCAGCTTAGCGGGGCGTGCGGGGCCCGGGGAGACCCAGTACTTC. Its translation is CASSLAGRAGPGETQYF. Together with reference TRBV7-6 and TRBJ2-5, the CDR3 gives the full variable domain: GAGVSQSPRYKVTKRGQDVALRCDPISGHVSLYWYRQALGQGPEFLTYFNYEAQQDKSGLPNDRFSAERPEGSISTLTIQRTEQRDSAMYRCASSLAGRAGPGETQYFGPGTRLLVL.

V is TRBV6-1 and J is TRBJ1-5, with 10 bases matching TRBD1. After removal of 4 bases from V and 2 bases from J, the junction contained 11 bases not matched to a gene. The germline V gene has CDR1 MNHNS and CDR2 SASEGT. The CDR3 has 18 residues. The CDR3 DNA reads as TGTGCCAGCAGTGGCCGACAGGGGGCCGGGCATGGCAATCAGCCCCAGCATTTT. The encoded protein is CASSGRQGAGHGNQPQHF.

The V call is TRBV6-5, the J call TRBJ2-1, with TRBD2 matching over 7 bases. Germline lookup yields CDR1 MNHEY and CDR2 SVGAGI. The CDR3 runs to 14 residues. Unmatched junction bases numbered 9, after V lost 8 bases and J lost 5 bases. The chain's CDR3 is CASRRSGIHNEQFF. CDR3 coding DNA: TGTGCCAGCCGAAGGAGCGGGATCCACAATGAGCAGTTCTTC.

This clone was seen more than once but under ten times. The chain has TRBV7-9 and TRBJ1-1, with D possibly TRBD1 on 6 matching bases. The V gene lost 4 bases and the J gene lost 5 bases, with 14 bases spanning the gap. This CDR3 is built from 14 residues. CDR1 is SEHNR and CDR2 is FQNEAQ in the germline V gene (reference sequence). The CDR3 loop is CASSSAQGWTEAFF. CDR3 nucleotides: TGTGCCAGCAGCTCCGCACAGGGTTGGACTGAAGCTTTCTTT.

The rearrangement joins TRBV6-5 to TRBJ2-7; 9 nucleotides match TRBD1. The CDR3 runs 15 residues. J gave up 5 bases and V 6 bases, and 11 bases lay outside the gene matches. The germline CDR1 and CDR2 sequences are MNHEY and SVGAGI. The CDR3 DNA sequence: TGTGCCAGCAGAACCAGCATGGGACAGGGAAACGAGCAGTACTTC. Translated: CASRTSMGQGNEQYF.

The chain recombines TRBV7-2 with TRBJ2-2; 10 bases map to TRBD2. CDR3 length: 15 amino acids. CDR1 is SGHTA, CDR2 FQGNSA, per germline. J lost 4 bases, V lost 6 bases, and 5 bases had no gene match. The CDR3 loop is CASRGLAAITGELFF. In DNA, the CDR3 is TGTGCCAGCAGAGGACTAGCGGCGATCACCGGGGAGCTGTTTTTT. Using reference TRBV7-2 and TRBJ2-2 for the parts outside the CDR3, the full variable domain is GAGVSQSPSNKVTEKGKDVELRCDPISGHTALYWYRQSLGQGLEFLIYFQGNSAPDKSGLPSDRFSAERTGGSVSTLTIQRTQQEDSAVYLCASRGLAAITGELFFGEGSRLTVL.

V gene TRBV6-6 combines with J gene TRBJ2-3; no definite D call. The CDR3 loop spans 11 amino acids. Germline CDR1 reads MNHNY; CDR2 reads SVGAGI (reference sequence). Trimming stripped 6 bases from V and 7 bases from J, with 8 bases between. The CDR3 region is CASRLLNTQYF. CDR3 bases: TGTGCCAGCAGGCTACTTAATACGCAGTATTTT.

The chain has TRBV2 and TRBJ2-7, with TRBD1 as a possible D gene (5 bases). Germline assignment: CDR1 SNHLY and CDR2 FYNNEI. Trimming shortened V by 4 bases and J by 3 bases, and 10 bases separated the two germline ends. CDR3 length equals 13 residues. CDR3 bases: TGTGCCAGCAGTGTAGCCCAGGGCTACGAGCAGTACTTC. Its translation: CASSVAQGYEQYF.

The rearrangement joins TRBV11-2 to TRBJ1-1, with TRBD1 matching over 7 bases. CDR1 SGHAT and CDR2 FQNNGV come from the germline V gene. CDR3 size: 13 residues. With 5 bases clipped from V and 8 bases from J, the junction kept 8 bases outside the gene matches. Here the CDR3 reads CASSPTWTGEAFF. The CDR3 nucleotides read TGTGCCAGCAGCCCAACTTGGACAGGAGAAGCTTTCTTT.

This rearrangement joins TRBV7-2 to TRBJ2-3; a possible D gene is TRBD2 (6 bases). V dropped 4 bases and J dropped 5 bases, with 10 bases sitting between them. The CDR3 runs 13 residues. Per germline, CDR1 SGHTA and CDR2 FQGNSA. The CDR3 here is CASSWTNEDTQYF. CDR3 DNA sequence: TGTGCCAGCAGCTGGACTAACGAAGATACGCAGTATTTT.

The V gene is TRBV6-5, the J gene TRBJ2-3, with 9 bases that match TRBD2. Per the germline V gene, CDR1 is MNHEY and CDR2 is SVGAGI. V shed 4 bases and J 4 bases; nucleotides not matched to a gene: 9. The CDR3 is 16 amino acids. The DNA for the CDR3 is TGTGCCAGCAGTTCAGGAGGGACTAGCCGGGCAGATACGCAGTATTTT. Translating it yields CASSSGGTSRADTQYF.

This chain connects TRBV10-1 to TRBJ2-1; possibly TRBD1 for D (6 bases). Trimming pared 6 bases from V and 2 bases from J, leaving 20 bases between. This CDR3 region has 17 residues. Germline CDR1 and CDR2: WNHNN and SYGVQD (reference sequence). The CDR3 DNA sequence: TGCGCCAGCAGCCCCTTACTAGGACAGCCCCCCTACAATGAGCAGTTCTTC. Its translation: CASSPLLGQPPYNEQFF.

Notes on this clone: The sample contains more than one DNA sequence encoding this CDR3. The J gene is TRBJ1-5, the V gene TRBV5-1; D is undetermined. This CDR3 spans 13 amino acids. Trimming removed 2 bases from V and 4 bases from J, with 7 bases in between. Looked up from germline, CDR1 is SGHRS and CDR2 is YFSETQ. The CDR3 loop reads CASSLNGNQPQHF. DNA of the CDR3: TGCGCCAGCAGCTTAAACGGGAATCAGCCCCAGCATTTT.

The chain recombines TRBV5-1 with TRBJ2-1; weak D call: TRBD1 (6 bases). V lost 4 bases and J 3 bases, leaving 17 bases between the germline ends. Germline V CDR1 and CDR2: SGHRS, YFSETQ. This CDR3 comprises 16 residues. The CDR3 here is CASSLRSTGNYNEQFF. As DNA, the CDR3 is TGCGCCAGCAGCCTTCGATCAACAGGGAACTACAATGAGCAGTTCTTC. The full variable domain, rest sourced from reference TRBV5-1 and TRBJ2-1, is KAGVTQTPRYLIKTRGQQVTLSCSPISGHRSVSWYQQTPGQGLQFLFEYFSETQRNKGNFPGRFSGRQFSNSRSEMNVSTLELGDSALYLCASSLRSTGNYNEQFFGPGTRLTVL.

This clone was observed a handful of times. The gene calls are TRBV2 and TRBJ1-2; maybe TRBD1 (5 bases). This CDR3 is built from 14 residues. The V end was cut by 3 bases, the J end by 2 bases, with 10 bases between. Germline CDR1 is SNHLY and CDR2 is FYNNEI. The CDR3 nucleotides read TGTGCCAGCAGTGAGGGAGGGACCAACTATGGCTACACCTTC. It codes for CASSEGGTNYGYTF.

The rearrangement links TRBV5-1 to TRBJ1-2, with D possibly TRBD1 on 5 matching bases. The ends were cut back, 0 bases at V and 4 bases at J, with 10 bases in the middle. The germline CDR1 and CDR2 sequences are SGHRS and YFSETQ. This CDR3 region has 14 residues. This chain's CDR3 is CASSLGQQAYGYTF. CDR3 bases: TGCGCCAGCAGCTTGGGACAGCAAGCCTATGGCTACACCTTC.

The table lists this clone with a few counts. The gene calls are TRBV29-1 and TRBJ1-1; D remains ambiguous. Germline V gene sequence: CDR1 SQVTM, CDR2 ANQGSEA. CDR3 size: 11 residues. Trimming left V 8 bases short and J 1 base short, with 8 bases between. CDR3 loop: CSSSWNTEAFF. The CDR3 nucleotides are TGCAGCTCCTCGTGGAACACTGAAGCTTTCTTT. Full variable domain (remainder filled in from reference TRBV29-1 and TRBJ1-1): SAVISQKPSRDICQRGTSLTIQCQVDSQVTMMFWYRQQPGQSLTLIATANQGSEATYESGFVIDKFPISRPNLTFSTLTVSNMSPEDSSIYLCSSSWNTEAFFGQGTRLTVV.

CDR3 sequence reads: CASRSTGSLREAFF. The CDR3 bases are TGCGCCAGCAGGTCGACAGGCTCCCTAAGGGAAGCTTTCTTT. The gene calls are TRBV5-1 and TRBJ1-1; a possible D gene is TRBD1 (6 bases). Trimming pared 5 bases from V and 8 bases from J, leaving 19 bases between. The CDR3 has 14 residues. Germline CDR1 is SGHRS and CDR2 is YFSETQ.

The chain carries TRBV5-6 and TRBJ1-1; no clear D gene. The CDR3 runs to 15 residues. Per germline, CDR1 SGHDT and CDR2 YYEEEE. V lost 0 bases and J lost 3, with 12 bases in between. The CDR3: CASSLVEKSDTEAFF. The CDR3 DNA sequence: TGTGCCAGCAGCTTGGTTGAGAAATCGGACACTGAAGCTTTCTTT.